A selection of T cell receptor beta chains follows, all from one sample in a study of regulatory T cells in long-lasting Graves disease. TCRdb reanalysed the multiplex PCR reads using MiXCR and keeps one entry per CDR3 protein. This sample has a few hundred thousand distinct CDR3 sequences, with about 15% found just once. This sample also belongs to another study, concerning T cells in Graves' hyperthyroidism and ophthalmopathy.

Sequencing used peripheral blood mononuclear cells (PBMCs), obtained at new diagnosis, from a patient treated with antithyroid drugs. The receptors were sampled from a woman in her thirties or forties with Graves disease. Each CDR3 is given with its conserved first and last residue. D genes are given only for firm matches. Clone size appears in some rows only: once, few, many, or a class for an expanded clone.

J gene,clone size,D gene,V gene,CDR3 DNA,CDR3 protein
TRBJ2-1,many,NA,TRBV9,TGTGCCAGCGGAATCCTAGGGGGTAATGAGCAGTTCTTC,CASGILGGNEQFF
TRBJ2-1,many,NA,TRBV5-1,TGCGCCAGCAGCGCCGGGCAGGTCTCCTACAATGAGCAGTTCTTC,CASSAGQVSYNEQFF
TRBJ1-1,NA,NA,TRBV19,TGTGCCAGTAGTATAAGGGGAGAGACTGAAGCTTTCTTT,CASSIRGETEAFF
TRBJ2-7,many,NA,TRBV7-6,TGTGCCAGCAGCTTAGATGGTTTTGGGAGCTACGAGCAGTACTTC,CASSLDGFGSYEQYF
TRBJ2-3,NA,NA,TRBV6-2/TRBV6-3,TGTGCCAGCAGTAAGGCGACCTTGCCAGATACGCAGTATTTT,CASSKATLPDTQYF
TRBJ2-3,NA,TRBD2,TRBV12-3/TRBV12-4,TGTGCCAGTATTACTAGCGGTCGAACAGATACGCAGTATTTT,CASITSGRTDTQYF
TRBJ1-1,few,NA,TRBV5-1,TGCGCCAGCAGCTTGTTCGGGGGCGGCACTGAAGCTTTCTTT,CASSLFGGGTEAFF
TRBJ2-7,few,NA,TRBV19,TGTGCCAGTAGTATAGGTGGAGGGGCCTACGAGCAGTACTTC,CASSIGGGAYEQYF
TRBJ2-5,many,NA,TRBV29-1,TGCAGCGTTGAGGATGTGGGGCAAGAGACCCAGTACTTC,CSVEDVGQETQYF
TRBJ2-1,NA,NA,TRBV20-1,TGCAGTGCGGTGGGACTCCTACTTAGCAATGAGCAGTTCTTC,CSAVGLLLSNEQFF
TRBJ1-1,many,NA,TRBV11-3,TGTGCCAGCAGCCCTGAGATAGGGTGGCCAACTGAAGCTTTCTTT,CASSPEIGWPTEAFF
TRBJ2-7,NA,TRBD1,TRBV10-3,TGTGCCATCAGAACAGGGGGCGAGCAGTACTTC,CAIRTGGEQYF
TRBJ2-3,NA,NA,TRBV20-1,TGCAGTGCTAGAGCGGCAGGTTGGCCCAGGGATACGCAGTATTTT,CSARAAGWPRDTQYF
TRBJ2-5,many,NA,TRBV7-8,TGTGCCAGCAGCTTAGAGGCGGCAGGATGGGAGACCCAGTACTTC,CASSLEAAGWETQYF
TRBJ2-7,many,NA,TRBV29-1,TGCAGCGCCTACTACTCAGGGGAAAACTCCTACGAGCAGTACTTC,CSAYYSGENSYEQYF
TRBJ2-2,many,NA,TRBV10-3,TGTGCCATCAGTTTCGGCGGGACTGGCACCGGGGAGCTGTTTTTT,CAISFGGTGTGELFF
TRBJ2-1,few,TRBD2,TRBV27,TGTGCCAGCAGTTTAGGGGGGGTTTACAATGAGCAGTTCTTC,CASSLGGVYNEQFF
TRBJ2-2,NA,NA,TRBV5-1,TGCGCCAGCAGCCCCGCGGCCGGGGAGCTGTTTTTT,CASSPAAGELFF